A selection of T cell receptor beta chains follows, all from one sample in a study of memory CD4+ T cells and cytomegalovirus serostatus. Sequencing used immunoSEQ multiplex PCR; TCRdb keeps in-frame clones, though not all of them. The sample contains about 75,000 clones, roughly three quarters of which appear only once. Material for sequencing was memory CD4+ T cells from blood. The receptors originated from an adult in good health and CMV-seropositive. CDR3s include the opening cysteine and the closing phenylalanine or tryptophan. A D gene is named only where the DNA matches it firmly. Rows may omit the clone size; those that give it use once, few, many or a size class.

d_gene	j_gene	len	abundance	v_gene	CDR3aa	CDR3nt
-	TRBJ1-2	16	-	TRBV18	CASSPFGGHLNYGYTF	TGTGCCAGCTCACCATTCGGGGGACACCTAAACTATGGCTACACCTTC
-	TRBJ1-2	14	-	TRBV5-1	CASSLGQELYGYTF	TGCGCCAGCAGCTTGGGACAGGAACTCTATGGCTACACCTTC
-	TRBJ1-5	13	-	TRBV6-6	CASTPPGDQPQHF	TGTGCCAGCACCCCCCCTGGAGATCAGCCCCAGCATTTT
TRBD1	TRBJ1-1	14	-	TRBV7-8	CASSWGQLNTEAFF	TGTGCCAGCAGCTGGGGACAGCTGAACACTGAAGCTTTCTTT
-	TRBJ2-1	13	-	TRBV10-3	CAISESPPEGQFF	TGTGCCATCAGTGAGTCCCCCCCGGAGGGGCAGTTCTTC
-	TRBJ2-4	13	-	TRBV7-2	CASSFPGQNIQYF	TGTGCCAGCAGCTTTCCGGGACAAAACATTCAGTACTTC
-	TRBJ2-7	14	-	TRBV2	CASRQVARAGEQYF	TGTGCCAGCCGGCAGGTAGCTAGGGCGGGGGAGCAGTACTTC
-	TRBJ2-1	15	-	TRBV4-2	CASSQGRGLNNEQFF	TGTGCCAGCAGCCAAGGCCGAGGGTTGAACAATGAGCAGTTCTTC
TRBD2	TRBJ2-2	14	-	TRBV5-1	CASRLAVDTGELFF	TGCGCCAGCAGACTAGCGGTAGACACCGGGGAGCTGTTTTTT
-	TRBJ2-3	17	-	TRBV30	CAWSVGGAQGVTDTQYF	TGTGCCTGGAGTGTAGGGGGGGCCCAAGGGGTCACAGATACGCAGTATTTT
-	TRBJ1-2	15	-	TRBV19	CASSIDRPRRSGYTF	TGTGCCAGTAGTATAGATCGACCCCGAAGGAGCGGCTACACCTTC
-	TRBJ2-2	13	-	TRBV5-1	CASSFTRPGELFF	TGCGCCAGCAGTTTTACACGACCCGGGGAGCTGTTTTTT
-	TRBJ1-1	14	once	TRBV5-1	CASSKGGMNTEAFF	TGCGCCAGCAGCAAAGGGGGTATGAACACTGAAGCTTTCTTT
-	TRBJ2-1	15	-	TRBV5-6	CASSLLPRISNEQFF	TGTGCCAGCAGCTTGCTCCCTAGAATATCCAATGAGCAGTTCTTC
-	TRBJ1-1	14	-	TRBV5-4	CASSFELMNTEAFF	TGTGCCAGCAGCTTCGAATTAATGAACACTGAAGCTTTCTTT
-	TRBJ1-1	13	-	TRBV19	CASSEQGSPEAFF	TGTGCCAGTAGTGAACAAGGTAGCCCTGAAGCTTTCTTT
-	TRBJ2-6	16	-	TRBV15	CATSRPTGSQANVLTF	TGTGCCACCAGCCGACCGACTGGGTCTCAGGCCAACGTCCTGACTTTC